This T cell receptor (beta chain) emerged from a study of PD-1 blockade in classical Hodgkin lymphoma. Regarding the study as a whole: Newly diagnosed patients had diversity similar to the baseline diversity of complete responders. Any patient who commenced nivolumab under 1 year after ASCT was excluded.

With regard to this clone: Its target is not known.

CDR3 length: 14 amino acids. Germline V gene sequence: CDR1 MDHEN, CDR2 SYDVKM. V was trimmed by 5 bases and J by 0 bases, leaving 9 bases between them. Method: immunoSEQ multiplex PCR; TCRdb's copy keeps in-frame clones and lacks some. The table shows 84,000 or so clones, with around nine tenths occurring only once. Each of the patients experienced relapse following autologous stem cell transplantation, and their brentuximab vedotin exposure differed. The chain is built from TRBV28 and TRBJ2-3, with D unresolved. Sequences were derived from peripheral blood mononuclear cells (PBMCs), sampled before the second cycle of nivolumab. The clonotype originates from a human donor with classical Hodgkin lymphoma. CDR3 residues: CASSLGFSTDTQYF. The CDR3, as DNA: TGTGCCAGCAGTCTGGGTTTTAGCACAGATACGCAGTATTTT.